Shown below are 29 T cell receptor beta chains from a single sample sequenced in a study of monozygotic twins with inflammatory bowel disease (dated by TCRdb to between 2019 and 2020). Libraries were built with 5' RACE. The listed sequencing device is Illumina HiSeq 2500. TCRdb reprocessed the raw reads; every CDR3 protein sequence is a single record, and DNA is not supplied. The sample's table lists a count of under 150,000 distinct CDR3 sequences. The leading ten clones occupy under 2.5% of the sample. The sample consisted of blood. Every receptor here comes from a human donor with ulcerative colitis or Crohn's disease, or a healthy co-twin of an affected twin (not recorded which).

The rearrangement links TRBV7-2 to TRBJ2-1; TCRdb proposes TRBD2, but this gene call is untestable without DNA. This CDR3 has 13 residues. Germline CDR1 reads SGHTA; CDR2 reads FQGNSA. The chain's CDR3 is CADHGPSYNEQFF.

This rearrangement joins TRBV7-9 to TRBJ1-5; the D call from TCRdb, TRBD1, cannot be confirmed without DNA. The CDR3 has 16 amino acids. CDR1 and CDR2 (germline): SEHNR, FQNEAQ (reference sequence). CDR3 region: CASSSSGLPAMRPQHF.

This chain joins TRBV11-2 and TRBJ2-5. The V gene's germline CDR1 is SGHAT and CDR2 FQNNGV. The CDR3 is 13 amino acids. The CDR3 sequence: CASSVGYQETQYF.

This chain links TRBV7-3 with TRBJ1-5; TCRdb calls TRBD1, which cannot be checked without DNA. Germline V gives CDR1 SGHTA, CDR2 FQGTGA. This CDR3 spans 17 amino acids. The CDR3 here is CASSSPRVVNSNQPQHF.

This chain links TRBV5-5 with TRBJ1-3; lacking DNA, the TRBD1 call made by TCRdb goes unchecked. CDR1 is SGHKS and CDR2 is YYEKEE in the germline V gene (reference sequence). The CDR3 has 15 residues. CDR3 amino acids: CASRITGGPGNTIYF.

This chain links TRBV20-1 with TRBJ1-5. Germline V gene lookup returns CDR1 DFQATT and CDR2 SNEGSKA (reference sequence). This CDR3 contains 14 residues. The CDR3 reads CSASEGLSNQPQHF.

V usage is TRBV23-1 and J usage is TRBJ1-5. TRBV23-1 is sorted into the ORF group, with uncertain function. This CDR3 has 17 residues. CDR3: CASSLTRGLYRNQPQHF.

This sequence joins TRBV13 and TRBJ1-2. The germline CDR1 and CDR2 sequences are PRHDT and FYEKMQ (reference sequence). This CDR3 region has 13 residues. CDR3 sequence reads: CASSLGGRYGYTF.

The chain links TRBV12-3 or TRBV12-4 to TRBJ2-3; absent DNA, TCRdb's TRBD1 call cannot be checked. This CDR3 is 14 amino acids long. CDR3 loop: CASSLRTGWDTQYF.

The CDR3 loop is CAIRSDRGSYEQYF. The rearrangement links TRBV10-3 to TRBJ2-7. There are 14 residues in the CDR3. Germline V gene data show CDR1 as ENHRY and CDR2 as SYGVKD.

The V and J genes are TRBV6-2 or TRBV6-3 and TRBJ1-1; as DNA is missing, the TRBD1 call by TCRdb cannot be tested. This CDR3 is built from 13 residues. Germline V gene sequence: CDR1 MNHEY, CDR2 SVGEGT. CDR3 sequence reads: CASRPSGTLEAFF.

The rearrangement uses TRBV15 and TRBJ2-5; TCRdb's assignment of TRBD1 cannot be checked, as there is no DNA. Germline CDR1 LNHNV, CDR2 YYDKDF (reference sequence). This CDR3 has 17 amino acids. The CDR3 protein is CATSRAPMAGGQETQYF.

CDR3 region: CASRGATGTYGYTF. The gene calls are TRBV5-1 and TRBJ1-2; TCRdb gives TRBD1 as the D gene, but with no DNA this cannot be confirmed. The CDR3 runs 14 residues. Germline values: CDR1 SGHRS, CDR2 YFSETQ.

The chain links TRBV6-5 to TRBJ1-5. The CDR3 has 15 amino acids. The germline gives CDR1 MNHEY, CDR2 SVGAGI. This CDR3 reads CASSYSHDSNQPQHF.

The chain recombines TRBV25-1 with TRBJ2-2; TCRdb calls TRBD1, which cannot be checked without DNA. From germline, CDR1 is MGHDK and CDR2 SYGVNS. The CDR3 consists of 13 residues. Here the CDR3 reads CASSGQGAGELFF.

CDR3 in amino acids: CSARDLYNEQFF. The chain is built from TRBV20-1 and TRBJ2-1. Germline V gene data show CDR1 as DFQATT and CDR2 as SNEGSKA (reference sequence). The CDR3 sequence is 12 residues long.

The CDR3 region is CASSFINGVYEQYF. The chain couples TRBV7-2 to TRBJ2-7. The CDR3 contains 14 residues. CDR1 is SGHTA, CDR2 FQGNSA, per germline.

The rearrangement uses TRBV7-2 and TRBJ1-1; TCRdb proposes TRBD1, but this gene call is untestable without DNA. The CDR3 is 17 residues long. Germline CDR1 reads SGHTA; CDR2 reads FQGNSA. CDR3 sequence: CASSPPKQGGMNTEAFF.

J is TRBJ2-2 and V is TRBV14; TCRdb calls TRBD1, which cannot be checked without DNA. The CDR3 has 17 residues. CDR1 is SGHDN and CDR2 is FVKESK in the germline V gene. The CDR3 spells CASSHRRGVLNTGELFF.

J is TRBJ2-3 and V is TRBV5-1; the D gene TCRdb calls, TRBD2, cannot be checked with no DNA. Germline V gives CDR1 SGHRS, CDR2 YFSETQ. This CDR3 is 15 amino acids long. This CDR3 reads CASGHGLGSTDTQYF.

V is TRBV18 and J is TRBJ2-5; TCRdb indicates TRBD1, and absent DNA this call remains unverified. CDR3 size: 15 residues. Per germline, CDR1 KGHSH and CDR2 LQKENI. CDR3 region: CASSPSLGGLETQYF. The full variable domain, completed using reference TRBV18 and TRBJ2-5, is NAGVMQNPRHLVRRRGQEARLRCSPMKGHSHVYWYRQLPEEGLKFMVYLQKENIIDESGMPKERFSAEFPKEGPSILRIQQVVRGDSAAYFCASSPSLGGLETQYFGPGTRLLVL.

This chain joins TRBV7-2 and TRBJ2-3; TCRdb returns TRBD1, unconfirmable since there is no DNA. The CDR3 consists of 17 residues. Per germline, CDR1 SGHTA and CDR2 FQGNSA. CDR3 loop: CASSGGAGTSSTDTQYF.

The V and J genes are TRBV3-1 and TRBJ1-5. Germline V gene sequence: CDR1 LGHDT, CDR2 YNNKEL (reference sequence). The length of the CDR3 is 13 residues. CDR3 in amino acids: CASSHESYQPQHF.

The gene calls are TRBV14 and TRBJ2-1; TCRdb calls TRBD1, which cannot be checked without DNA. The germline V gene encodes CDR1 SGHDN and CDR2 FVKESK. The CDR3 spans 19 residues. CDR3 in amino acids: CASSQEGFTPTGFYNEQFF.

The chain employs TRBV7-2 and TRBJ2-7. Germline-derived CDR1 and CDR2 are SGHTA and FQGNSA. This CDR3 region has 17 residues. The CDR3 loop is CASSLGSSPRSSYEQYF.

The chain couples TRBV7-2 to TRBJ1-1. This CDR3 has 15 amino acids. From germline, CDR1 is SGHTA and CDR2 FQGNSA. CDR3 in amino acids: CASSSQGGIDTEAFF.

The chain's CDR3 is CASSIGGHLNQPQHF. The chain joins TRBV11-2 to TRBJ1-5; absent DNA, TCRdb's TRBD1 call cannot be checked. This CDR3 contains 15 residues. The germline CDR1 and CDR2 sequences are SGHAT and FQNNGV.

This rearrangement joins TRBV7-2 to TRBJ2-7; TCRdb's D call of TRBD1 is untestable without DNA. Germline V gene sequence: CDR1 SGHTA, CDR2 FQGNSA. CDR3 length: 14 residues. CDR3 loop: CASGDGGFIYEQYF.

This chain joins TRBV20-1 and TRBJ1-1; TCRdb's D gene call, TRBD1, goes unchecked for lack of DNA. The germline gives CDR1 DFQATT, CDR2 SNEGSKA (reference sequence). This CDR3 has 12 amino acids. CDR3 region: CSATERGTEAFF.